The clone carrying this TCR beta chain was observed a few times. Its antigen is not identified. Together with a sample-barcoded 5' primer, a J-beta primer mix was included in a second PCR lasting about 7 to 12 cycles. TCRdb reprocessed the 5' RACE reads via MiXCR and lists one record per CDR3 protein. Among 800,000 or so distinct CDR3 sequences listed, more than 20% were seen once. Donation came from healthy Caucasian individuals in Russia who were aged roughly 6 to 95. Trimming left V 5 bases short and J 2 bases short, with 19 bases between. CDR3 length equals 15 residues. The germline gives CDR1 DFQATT, CDR2 SNEGSKA (reference sequence). This sample was included in a study of blood T cells in healthy people across ages. Study-level results: Both naive CD4+ cell counts and diversity were greater in long-lived donors than in aged donors.

These sequences were also reported in another study, on T cells of mothers and their children.

This chain connects TRBV20-1 to TRBJ2-7; TRBD2 might be the D (7 bases). The TCR was taken from a boy between 5 and 17 years old in good health. Sequences were obtained from blood. The CDR3: CSAGGAGAYPYEQYF. DNA for the CDR3: TGCAGTGCTGGGGGGGCGGGGGCCTATCCCTACGAGCAGTACTTC.